A single TCR beta chain is shown here with its context. This clone has only one observation. Its binding antigen is unknown. No much larger clone is present one base from it, and per-base qualities are unavailable. This specimen comes from a study of shared clonotypes between healthy human individuals (dated by TCRdb to the early 2020s). About the study as a whole: The cohort comprised two women and a few men aged 18 to 49 years. The study deeply sequenced blood TCR repertoires of about 5 healthy adults to estimate repertoire size and the extent of clonotype sharing between individuals. Per donor, leukapheresis produced somewhere between about 0.85 and 8.9 billion PBMCs. To increase sequencing depth and limit assay-specific biases, TCR repertoire library preparation and sequencing were carried out by different laboratories using diverse techniques. General findings and caveats noted by the study authors: Based on pairwise subsampling, the degree of clonotype sharing among donors was expected to be affected by sequencing depth. The genetic and exposure-history diversity represented was limited by the small number of donors. Only blood was sampled, and tissue TCR repertoires likely differ from those in blood.

Using the deep immunoSEQ assay, multiplex PCR amplified TCR CDR3 regions from genomic DNA. Extracted genomic DNA from each cell subset was distributed evenly across all wells of several immunoSEQ 96-well plates, and each plate was treated as a replicate. For unsorted PBMC, each replicate PCR was loaded with roughly 0.3 ug genomic DNA, equivalent to about 33,000 T cell genomes. Genomic DNA from unsorted PBMC was sequenced over ten immunoSEQ deep assay plates. Purified libraries were measured with a Qubit 3.0 fluorometer, size-checked on a Bioanalyzer 2100, and measured again with the KAPA Library Quantification kit. Every immunoSEQ 96-well plate was sequenced on a separate single-read 150-cycle Illumina NextSeq 550 flow cell. In the authors' own workflow: Because the immunoSEQ output included only junctional sequences and no quality scores, the filtering could not be the same as the filtering used for full-length reads. Sequences were annotated with PyIR, a Python wrapper for IgBLAST v1.9, using IMGT germline references to assign V/J genes and CDR3. Reads were removed for weak V/J assignments (E-value above 1e-6), missing CDR3, stop codons, out-of-frame junctions, or ambiguous translated residues. V3J clonotypes were defined as sequences sharing the same inferred V gene, J gene, and CDR3 amino acid sequence. The percentage overlap between two repertoires was calculated by dividing the number of shared unique clonotypes by the size of the smaller repertoire. RTK rarefaction, the Chao1 estimator, and Recon v2.1 estimates of unobserved clonotypes were used to assess repertoire richness. TCRdb took this table from immuneACCESS and kept in-frame rearrangements with V and J called. Such tables lack part of the clones; where checked against another copy, unresolved V genes explain under half of the gap, and the rest is unexplained. V, J and clone size were drawn from that table, and D and trimming were deduced from the DNA. The sample records 450,000 to 500,000 clones, approximately 82% of which are singletons. The ten largest clones add up to approximately 12% of the sample.

Donors were healthy HIV-negative adults with no recently reported acute infections or vaccinations. Every donor was a Caucasian adult residing in Nashville, Tennessee, USA. For unsorted samples, roughly 91 million PBMCs were counted, and genomic DNA was extracted using the QIAamp DNA Blood Mini kit. Blood was collected by leukapheresis, and PBMCs were isolated by Ficoll-Histopaque density gradient centrifugation and then cryopreserved in liquid nitrogen vapor phase. The CDR3 contains 13 residues, cysteine and phenylalanine counted. Only the CDR3 portion is preserved as DNA: 39 bases, with reading frame beginning at the first base. The junction carries 8 bases between V and J, which are trimmed by 0 bases and 6 bases respectively. The germline V gene (reference sequence) specifies MNHNY as CDR1 and SVGAGI as CDR2.

This clonotype was obtained from a middle-aged woman in good health. Some clones in this sample may be carry-over from other donors' samples. The sample comprised PBMCs. Here the chain combines TRBV6-6 and TRBJ1-2; the D gene is perhaps TRBD1, from 5 matching bases. The base sequence is TGTGCCAGCAGTTACTCGGGAGGGGATGGCTACACCTTC. Translated, this gives CASSYSGGDGYTF.